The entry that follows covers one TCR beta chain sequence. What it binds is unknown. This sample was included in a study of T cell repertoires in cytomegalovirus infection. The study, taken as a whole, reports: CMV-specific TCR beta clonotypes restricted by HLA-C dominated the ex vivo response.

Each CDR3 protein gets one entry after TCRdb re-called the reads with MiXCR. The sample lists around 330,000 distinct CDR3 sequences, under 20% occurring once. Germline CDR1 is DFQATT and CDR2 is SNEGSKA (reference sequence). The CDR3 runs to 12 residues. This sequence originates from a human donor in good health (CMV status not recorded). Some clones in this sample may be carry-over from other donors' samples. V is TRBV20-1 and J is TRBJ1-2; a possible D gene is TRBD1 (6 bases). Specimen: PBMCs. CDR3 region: CSPLGADYGYTF. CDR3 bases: TGCAGCCCGCTGGGGGCAGACTATGGCTACACCTTC.